This record looks at one T cell receptor beta chain sequence and its context. This clonotype was observed many times. The antigen it recognizes is unknown. No per-base quality is available; no much larger clone lies one base away. Deletion took 3 bases off V and 1 base off J, with a span of 6 bases between the germline ends. From cysteine to phenylalanine, the CDR3 is 13 amino acids long. CDR3 DNA only is kept here, 39 bases in frame from base 1. TCR cDNA was synthesized by 5'RACE template switching, through which a universal primer site and unique molecular identifiers were introduced. Priming for cDNA synthesis came from both the TCR alpha and TCR beta constant segments. Library amplification involved two PCR steps, and the second step added sample barcodes and sequencing adapters. Sequencing of the libraries was done on either Illumina HiSeq 2500 (2x100 bp) or NovaSeq (2x150 bp). The original pipeline was this. MIGEC was used to demultiplex reads and collapse the reads into UMI consensus sequences, and MiXCR was used for V(D)J alignment. Clonotypes responding to the vaccine were identified with edgeR on replicate PBMC samples, with the criteria of FDR below 0.01 and a log2 fold change above 5 up to day 15. Each bulk clonotype was labeled CD4 or CD8 based on which sequenced repertoire, CD4 or CD8, contained the clonotype at higher abundance. Through fastp at Q25 and MiXCR, TCRdb rebuilt clones from the public reads, retaining in-frame beta chains. Each entry is one CDR3 protein sequence, shown with its most common DNA and genes. The V and J calls reflect TCRdb's pipeline rather than the authors' work. The sample includes about 130,000 distinct CDR3 sequences, with more than 6.5% observed a single time. The ten largest clones represent under 0.8% of the sample.

The data stem from a study of T cells after yellow fever vaccination (dated by TCRdb to between 2018 and 2020). General notes on the study: The SMART-Seq v4 Ultra Low Input RNA kit was used to prepare libraries from fractions with low cell numbers. To follow T-cell clones before and after both primary and booster YFV17D yellow fever vaccination, bulk TCR alpha and beta repertoires underwent longitudinal sequencing. Two healthy male donors made up the cohort, one aged 18 to 29 years and the other aged 30 to 39 years. Blood was drawn at multiple timepoints before and after primary and secondary immunization, with bulk PBMC replicates and cell subsets isolated.

The treatment or condition label for this specimen denotes: live attenuated yellow fever vaccine strain. PBMCs were isolated from peripheral blood using a standard Ficoll-Paque protocol. Dynabeads CD4 and CD8 positive selection kits were used to isolate CD4 and CD8 T-cell fractions. TriZol was used to extract RNA from bulk PBMCs, from CD4 and CD8 fractions, and from dextramer-positive and dextramer-negative fractions. The research as a whole found: A small share of clonotypes occurred in both CD4 and CD8 compartments, likely arising from convergent recombination. Most clones expanded after primary vaccination (almost 97% of CD4 and roughly 90% of CD8) were re-detected after the booster, suggesting that broad memory maintenance occurred. Because abundant contaminating clonotypes from the bulk population could be contained in FACS-sorted repertoires, computational filtering was required. Because the study included only a couple of donors, the extent to which the findings can be generalized is limited. Compared with the primary T-cell response, the secondary T-cell response was faster but weaker, reaching its peak on day 5 rather than on day 15.

This chain joins TRBV12-3 or TRBV12-4 to TRBJ1-1; the D gene is not confidently resolved. This sample comprised CD4+ T cells sorted from PBMCs, obtained 10 days after the yellow fever booster vaccination. This sequence originates from a man aged 30-40 years who received the YFV17D yellow fever vaccine. The CDR3 region reads CASSFVRNTEAFF. The nucleotide sequence is TGTGCCAGCAGTTTTGTCAGGAACACTGAAGCTTTCTTT.